Each of the 9 T cell receptor beta chains below was sequenced from the same sample in a study of vaccination effects on CD4 cells after COVID-19. These receptors have no identified antigens. Expansion of antigen-specific CD4+ T cells with viral peptide pools was carried out by the ViraFEST assay before sequencing. It was after nine to eleven days of culture that CD4+ T cells were isolated. Each participant was given two doses of one vaccine (BNT162b2 or mRNA-1273). Data came from immunoSEQ multiplex PCR; TCRdb stores just in-frame clones and leaves some out. The data hold 70,000 to 85,000 clones, with approximately 82% observed a single time. The specimen was CD4+ T cells from PBMCs cultured with HCoV-229E spike peptides, collected after COVID-19 vaccination. These receptors were collected from a human donor who received a COVID-19 vaccine.

The count of this clone is one. This chain connects TRBV24-1 to TRBJ1-2; TRBD1 matches at 8 bases. Germline CDR1 and CDR2: KGHDR and SFDVKD. V shed 4 bases, J shed 5 bases, and the junction held 8 bases outside the gene matches. The length of the CDR3 is 15 residues. The CDR3 loop is CATSDPTGVEYGYTF. Here the CDR3 DNA reads TGTGCCACCAGTGACCCGACAGGGGTAGAGTATGGCTACACCTTC.

The chain combines TRBV7-3 with TRBJ1-1; perhaps TRBD1 as D (6 bases). The germline V gene encodes CDR1 SGHTA and CDR2 FQGTGA. This CDR3 comprises 13 residues. The V end lost 3 bases, the J end lost 1 base, and 6 bases lay between the germline ends. The CDR3 protein is CASSLGQNTEAFF. Here the CDR3 DNA reads TGTGCCAGCAGCTTGGGACAGAACACTGAAGCTTTCTTT.

The genes are TRBV3-1 (or the pseudogene TRBV3-2) and TRBJ1-1; 7 bases fit TRBD1. The CDR3 totals 15 residues. Losses at the gene ends were 5 bases for V and 0 bases for J; bases not matched to a gene: 6. Per germline, CDR1 LGHDT and CDR2 YNNKEL (reference sequence). CDR3 protein: CASSKGTELNTEAFF. Written as DNA, the CDR3 is TGTGCCAGCAGCAAAGGGACAGAACTGAACACTGAAGCTTTCTTT.

In its sample, this clone was seen once. The chain has TRBV3-1 (or the pseudogene TRBV3-2) and TRBJ1-1, with a weak D call TRBD1 (5 bases). V was cut by 5 bases and J by 6 bases, with 13 bases left in between. Germline lookup yields CDR1 LGHDT and CDR2 YNNKEL (reference sequence). This CDR3 has 13 residues. The CDR3 bases are TGTGCCAGCAGCTACGGCGAAGGGGCTGAAGCTTTCTTT. Translation: CASSYGEGAEAFF.

The genes are TRBV6-4 and TRBJ2-7; D uncertain. V lost 0 bases and J lost 0, with 9 bases in between. Per germline, CDR1 MRHNA and CDR2 SNTAGT. The CDR3 consists of 15 residues. The CDR3 DNA reads as TGTGCCAGCAGTGACTCGACTCCGAGCTCCTACGAGCAGTACGTC. It specifies CASSDSTPSSYEQYV.

This clone was found once. The chain uses TRBV2 and TRBJ1-6, with 10 bases aligning to TRBD1. With V trimmed by 5 bases and J by 5 bases, 3 bases remained unmatched. Germline assignment: CDR1 SNHLY and CDR2 FYNNEI. CDR3 length: 15 amino acids. The CDR3 spells CASSLTGGNNSPLHF. The CDR3 DNA sequence: TGTGCCAGCAGTCTGACAGGGGGCAATAATTCACCCCTCCACTTT.

The chain combines TRBV19 with TRBJ2-2; D ambiguous. The CDR3 sequence is 16 residues long. Per germline, CDR1 LNHDA and CDR2 SQIVND (reference sequence). V lost 9 bases and J lost 3, with 20 bases in between. The DNA for the CDR3 is TGTGCCAGCAGGACCCCCCTATCCACTTACACCGGGGAGCTGTTTTTT. It is translated as CASRTPLSTYTGELFF.

The CDR3: CASSPTGETEAFF. The DNA for the CDR3 is TGTGCCAGCAGCCCCACAGGGGAAACTGAAGCTTTCTTT. This chain connects TRBV5-8 to TRBJ1-1, with TRBD1 identical over 7 bases. Germline lookup yields CDR1 SGHTS and CDR2 YDEGEE. CDR3 size: 13 residues. J lost 5 bases, V lost 4 bases, and 5 bases had no gene match.

This chain links TRBV7-2 with TRBJ2-3, with 10 bases identical to TRBD2. The V gene end was trimmed by 7 bases and the J gene end by 5 bases; junction bases not matched to a gene: 6. The V gene's germline CDR1 is SGHTA and CDR2 FQGNSA. CDR3 length: 14 residues. CDR3: CASNIAGGVDTQYF. The CDR3 nucleotides are TGTGCCAGCAACATAGCGGGGGGTGTAGATACGCAGTATTTT.